This T cell receptor beta chain came from a study of OX40 agonist ivuxolimab in advanced cancers. For the study at large: Administration of intravenous ivuxolimab to patients occurred every 2 weeks at 0.01 to 10 mg/kg. Study-wide findings and caveats: Fewer expanded clones were found on average in CD4+ than in CD8+ T cells.

To note about this clone: Its cognate antigen is unknown.

Germline values: CDR1 MNHNS, CDR2 SASEGT. V was cut by 6 bases and J by 7 bases, with 11 bases left in between. CDR3 size: 12 residues. TCRdb's copy holds only in-frame clones and misses some; the assay was immunoSEQ multiplex PCR. The sample includes some 74,000 clones, roughly 86% of them seen just once. Specimen: CD4+ or CD8+ T cells sorted from blood, collected in a trial of the OX40 agonist ivuxolimab. The receptor comes from an adult with an advanced solid tumor such as melanoma, head and neck, liver or kidney cancer. The chain is built from TRBV6-1 and TRBJ2-3, with D unresolved. The CDR3 sequence: CASSPAGNTQYF. For the CDR3, the DNA is TGTGCCAGCAGCCCAGCCGGAAATACGCAGTATTTT.